These 30 T cell receptor beta chains were sequenced from one sample in a study of shared clonotypes between healthy human individuals. Produced via immunoSEQ multiplex PCR; TCRdb's table is partial and in-frame only. The data hold more than 2 million clones, with approximately 96% observed a single time. Sequences were obtained from naive CD4+ T cells sorted from blood. The subset here: CD45RA+ positively selected. The receptor set was obtained from a man between 18 and 35 years old in good health.

V gene TRBV6-5 combines with J gene TRBJ1-2, with D possibly matching TRBD1 (5 bases). The CDR3 covers 15 residues. Germline lookup yields CDR1 MNHEY and CDR2 SVGAGI. Trimming removed 4 bases at V and 0 bases at J, with 12 bases between. The CDR3 DNA reads as TGTGCCAGCAGTTCGGGGCGAGAAGCTAACTATGGCTACACCTTC. Translation gives CASSSGREANYGYTF.

J is TRBJ2-3 and V is TRBV5-4; D is ambiguous. V gave up 0 bases and J gave up 10 bases, with 6 bases separating them. This CDR3 region has 11 residues. Looked up from germline, CDR1 is SGHNT and CDR2 is YYREEE (reference sequence). CDR3 in amino acids: CASSLERAQYF. The CDR3 DNA is TGTGCCAGCAGCTTGGAACGGGCGCAGTATTTT.

This clone was seen a few times. The chain uses TRBV18 and TRBJ2-2, with unresolved D. Germline CDR1 is KGHSH and CDR2 is LQKENI. CDR3 size: 14 residues. Trimming took off 4 bases at V and 0 bases at J, with 6 bases between the two ends. DNA for the CDR3: TGTGCCAGCTCACGGGTTACGAACACCGGGGAGCTGTTTTTT. Amino acids: CASSRVTNTGELFF. Full variable domain (remainder filled in from reference TRBV18 and TRBJ2-2): NAGVMQNPRHLVRRRGQEARLRCSPMKGHSHVYWYRQLPEEGLKFMVYLQKENIIDESGMPKERFSAEFPKEGPSILRIQQVVRGDSAAYFCASSRVTNTGELFFGEGSRLTVL.

This chain links TRBV6-4 with TRBJ2-2, with a possible D match to TRBD1 (6 bases). The CDR3 consists of 13 residues. Germline lookup yields CDR1 MRHNA and CDR2 SNTAGT. The ends were cut back, 6 bases at V and 4 bases at J, with 9 bases in the middle. The CDR3 DNA sequence: TGTGCCAGCAGCCAACAGGGCACCGGGGAGCTGTTTTTT. Its protein product is CASSQQGTGELFF.

This sequence joins TRBV25-1 and TRBJ1-6, with 7 bases fitting TRBD1. The CDR3 sequence is 15 residues long. The V segment lost 8 bases and the J segment 5 bases; nucleotides outside the gene matches: 9. CDR1 and CDR2 (germline): MGHDK, SYGVNS. As DNA, the CDR3 is TGTGCCAGCGGGGGATGGACAGGCAATAATTCACCCCTCCACTTT. It translates to CASGGWTGNNSPLHF.

V is TRBV7-3 and J is TRBJ2-1; 7 positions agree with TRBD2. Trimming took 6 bases from V and 3 from J; bases not matched to a gene: 8. The CDR3 totals 15 residues. Per the germline V gene, CDR1 is SGHTA and CDR2 is FQGTGA. This chain's CDR3 is CASSASGEYYNEQFF. In nucleotides, the CDR3 is TGTGCCAGCAGTGCAAGCGGGGAGTACTACAATGAGCAGTTCTTC.

V gene TRBV7-2 combines with J gene TRBJ2-5; D call uncertain. The CDR3 contains 15 residues. The ends were cut back, 4 bases at V and 1 base at J, with 13 bases in the middle. Germline CDR1 SGHTA, CDR2 FQGNSA. Here the CDR3 DNA reads TGTGCCAGCAGCTCCTTTCTGACGGTCCAAGAGACCCAGTACTTC. Translation: CASSSFLTVQETQYF.

V usage is TRBV27 and J usage is TRBJ2-5, with D maybe TRBD1 (7 bases). The germline V and J ends were trimmed by 8 bases and 7 bases, with 23 bases remaining between them. The length of the CDR3 is 15 residues. Germline V gene sequence: CDR1 MNHEY, CDR2 SMNVEV (reference sequence). The CDR3 protein is CASAGGYRGGGTQYF. The CDR3 DNA reads as TGTGCCAGCGCCGGGGGTTACAGGGGCGGTGGGACCCAGTACTTC.

V usage is TRBV5-1 and J usage is TRBJ2-7; the match to TRBD2 covers 7 bases. This CDR3 region has 15 residues. Germline V lookup: CDR1 SGHRS, CDR2 YFSETQ. Losses at the gene ends were 0 bases for V and 4 bases for J; bases not matched to a gene: 7. The DNA for the CDR3 is TGCGCCAGCAGCTTGGGACGGGGGGAGACGTACGAGCAGTACTTC. Amino acid sequence: CASSLGRGETYEQYF.

CDR3 nucleotide sequence: TGCGCCAGCAGTGAGTGGACAGGGGTCGACTTACTGACCGGGGAGCTGTTTTTT. Translating it yields CASSEWTGVDLLTGELFF. The V and J genes are TRBV10-1 and TRBJ2-2, with 9 bases aligning to TRBD1. With 1 base clipped from V and 5 bases from J, the junction kept 11 bases outside the gene matches. Germline V gene data show CDR1 as WNHNN and CDR2 as SYGVQD (reference sequence). The CDR3 has 18 amino acids.

The chain links TRBV27 to TRBJ1-2, with unresolved D. CDR1 and CDR2 from the germline V gene are MNHEY and SMNVEV (reference sequence). The CDR3 runs 12 residues. V was shortened by 7 bases and J by 4 bases, with 10 bases between the two germline ends. CDR3 in amino acids: CASTPNPYGYTF. CDR3 DNA: TGTGCCAGCACACCGAATCCCTATGGCTACACCTTC.

This chain joins TRBV6-6 and TRBJ2-7, with D perhaps being TRBD1 or TRBD2 (5 bases each). CDR1 and CDR2 from the germline V gene are MNHNY and SVGAGI (reference sequence). Trimming took 2 bases from V and 9 from J, leaving 23 bases between them. The length of the CDR3 is 16 residues. As DNA, the CDR3 is TGTGCCAGCAGTTACGTGGGTAACAGGCTTCTGGCGGGGCAGTACTTC. This encodes CASSYVGNRLLAGQYF.

In DNA, the CDR3 is TGTGCCAGCAGTGCCTGGACAGGGGGCCAGACCCAGTACTTC. The encoded protein is CASSAWTGGQTQYF. The rearrangement joins TRBV6-1 to TRBJ2-5; 11 bases map to TRBD1. The germline gives CDR1 MNHNS, CDR2 SASEGT. This CDR3 has 14 amino acids. Losses at the gene ends were 4 bases for V and 6 bases for J; bases not matched to a gene: 4.

The chain combines TRBV10-3 with TRBJ1-3, with a possible D match to TRBD1 (6 bases). Germline V gene data show CDR1 as ENHRY and CDR2 as SYGVKD. There are 14 residues in the CDR3. Trimming removed 4 bases from V and 0 bases from J, with 7 bases in between. CDR3: CAISGGGSGNTIYF. CDR3 DNA sequence: TGTGCCATCAGTGGAGGGGGCTCTGGAAACACCATATATTTT.

This sequence joins TRBV7-8 and TRBJ2-1; 9 bases are a match to TRBD2. Unmatched junction bases numbered 22, after V lost 7 bases and J lost 3 bases. The length of the CDR3 is 20 residues. CDR1 and CDR2 from the germline V gene are SGHVS and FQNEAQ. In nucleotides, the CDR3 is TGTGCCAGCACCATTACTATTAGCGGGAGTTGGTTTTGGGACTACAATGAGCAGTTCTTC. Translated: CASTITISGSWFWDYNEQFF.

The rearrangement joins TRBV15 to TRBJ2-1; 8 nucleotides line up with TRBD2. The CDR3 is 14 residues long. V shed 5 bases and J 6 bases; nucleotides not matched to a gene: 6. Germline lookup yields CDR1 LNHNV and CDR2 YYDKDF (reference sequence). The CDR3 here is CATSRRGLVNEQFF. CDR3 nucleotide sequence: TGTGCCACCAGCCGAAGGGGACTAGTCAATGAGCAGTTCTTC.

The CDR3: CASSPGQISSGELFF. CDR3 coding DNA: TGTGCCAGCAGCCCGGGACAGATCTCCTCCGGGGAGCTGTTTTTT. This chain uses TRBV11-3 with TRBJ2-2, with 7 bases lining up with TRBD1. Trimming cost V 5 bases and J 6 bases; bases outside gene matches: 9. This CDR3 comprises 15 residues. Per germline, CDR1 SGHNT and CDR2 YENEEA.

The chain employs TRBV25-1 and TRBJ2-2, with TRBD2 matching over 9 bases. Unmatched junction bases numbered 9, after V lost 8 bases and J lost 2 bases. CDR3 length: 16 amino acids. Germline V lookup: CDR1 MGHDK, CDR2 SYGVNS. CDR3 protein: CASRTRTSDNTGELFF. For the CDR3, the DNA is TGTGCCAGCCGAACTCGGACTAGCGATAACACCGGGGAGCTGTTTTTT.

J is TRBJ2-7 and V is TRBV27; D is possibly TRBD1 or TRBD2 (5 bases each). The V end was cut by 3 bases, the J end by 2 bases, with 11 bases between. This CDR3 comprises 14 residues. Looked up from germline, CDR1 is MNHEY and CDR2 is SMNVEV (reference sequence). The CDR3 nucleotides read TGTGCCAGCAGTTTTGGGGACGGAGCCTACGAGCAGTACTTC. This codes for CASSFGDGAYEQYF.

This clone has only one observation. The rearrangement links TRBV27 to TRBJ1-6; tentative D call: TRBD1 (5 bases). The germline CDR1 and CDR2 sequences are MNHEY and SMNVEV (reference sequence). V gave up 6 bases and J gave up 2 bases, with 14 bases separating them. The CDR3 sequence is 16 residues long. The CDR3 here is CASRSTGGTYNSPLHF. The CDR3, as DNA: TGTGCCAGCAGAAGTACAGGAGGTACCTATAATTCACCCCTCCACTTT.

The chain has TRBV19 and TRBJ1-2; 8 positions agree with TRBD1. Germline loops: CDR1 LNHDA, CDR2 SQIVND (reference sequence). This CDR3 has 11 amino acids. The J segment lost 8 bases and the V segment lost 6 bases, leaving 2 bases of the junction unmatched. In DNA form, the CDR3 reads TGTGCCAGTAGGGCAGGGGGCGGCTACACCTTC. Amino acids: CASRAGGGYTF.

This clone was observed a single time. The chain combines TRBV4-2 with TRBJ2-5; the match to TRBD1 covers 8 bases. Unmatched junction bases numbered 9, after V lost 1 base and J lost 2 bases. Germline lookup yields CDR1 LGHNA and CDR2 YNFKEQ. The CDR3 spans 17 residues. The CDR3 DNA sequence: TGTGCCAGCAGCCAAGCTGGTGGACAGGGCCTTCAAGAGACCCAGTACTTC. This codes for CASSQAGGQGLQETQYF.

The chain has TRBV7-9 and TRBJ1-6, with TRBD1 as a possible D gene (6 bases). This CDR3 contains 16 residues. Germline assignment: CDR1 SEHNR and CDR2 FQNEAQ (reference sequence). The V and J ends lost 2 bases and 4 bases respectively, with 12 bases between them. The CDR3 sequence is CASSLSRGTYNSPLHF. As DNA, the CDR3 is TGTGCCAGCAGCTTATCCAGGGGAACTTATAATTCACCCCTCCACTTT.

The gene calls are TRBV11-3 and TRBJ2-3; TRBD2 matches at 7 bases. The germline V gene has CDR1 SGHNT and CDR2 YENEEA. The trim removed 8 bases at V and 6 bases at J, leaving 14 bases unmatched. The CDR3 contains 15 residues. CDR3 region: CASARSAGAGDTQYF. The CDR3 nucleotides read TGTGCCAGCGCACGGTCGGCGGGAGCAGGGGATACGCAGTATTTT.

This clone showed up just once. The genes are TRBV6-5 and TRBJ2-7; D unresolved. The germline CDR1 and CDR2 sequences are MNHEY and SVGAGI. Trimming removed 0 bases at V and 6 bases at J, with 12 bases between. This CDR3 region has 14 residues. CDR3 protein: CASSYSIPASEQYF. The DNA for the CDR3 is TGTGCCAGCAGTTACTCGATACCGGCGAGCGAGCAGTACTTC.

The J gene is TRBJ1-1, the V gene TRBV6-6; D unresolved. V was clipped by 2 bases and J by 4 bases, with 8 bases between them. CDR1 MNHNY and CDR2 SVGAGI come from the germline V gene (reference sequence). The CDR3 runs to 13 residues. The CDR3 coding sequence is TGTGCCAGCAGTTACGGACCGGGCACTGAAGCTTTCTTT. This gives the protein CASSYGPGTEAFF.

The V gene is TRBV7-6, the J gene TRBJ2-2; 8 bases align to TRBD1. The CDR3 is made up of 16 amino acids. J lost 6 bases, V lost 0 bases, and 6 bases had no gene match. Germline V gene lookup returns CDR1 SGHVS and CDR2 FNYEAQ. The CDR3 region has the DNA TGTGCCAGCAGCTTAGCTTCAGGGGGCGCGGCCGGGGAGCTGTTTTTT. Its translation is CASSLASGGAAGELFF.

This clone was observed a single time. The gene calls are TRBV30 and TRBJ2-3, with 13 positions matching TRBD2. V shed 3 bases and J 0 bases; nucleotides not matched to a gene: 6. Germline CDR1 reads GTSNPN; CDR2 reads SVGIG (reference sequence). The CDR3 consists of 17 residues. Written as DNA, the CDR3 is TGTGCCTGGAGCCGGACTAGCGGGGGTCCTAGCACAGATACGCAGTATTTT. It yields the protein CAWSRTSGGPSTDTQYF.

V is TRBV11-2 and J is TRBJ1-1; D uncertain. The germline V and J ends were trimmed by 1 base and 4 bases, with 13 bases remaining between them. The CDR3 totals 15 residues. Germline lookup yields CDR1 SGHAT and CDR2 FQNNGV. The CDR3 sequence is CASSLAGYPRTEAFF. The CDR3 DNA is TGTGCCAGCAGCTTAGCGGGTTACCCTCGCACTGAAGCTTTCTTT.

The chain uses TRBV28 and TRBJ1-2; D remains unclear. The germline CDR1 and CDR2 sequences are MDHEN and SYDVKM. This CDR3 is built from 15 residues. Trimming took 9 bases from V and 4 from J, leaving 21 bases between them. Here the CDR3 DNA reads TGTGCCAGTCAGTTGTCAAGTATCCTGAGCTATGGCTACACCTTC. It codes for CASQLSSILSYGYTF.